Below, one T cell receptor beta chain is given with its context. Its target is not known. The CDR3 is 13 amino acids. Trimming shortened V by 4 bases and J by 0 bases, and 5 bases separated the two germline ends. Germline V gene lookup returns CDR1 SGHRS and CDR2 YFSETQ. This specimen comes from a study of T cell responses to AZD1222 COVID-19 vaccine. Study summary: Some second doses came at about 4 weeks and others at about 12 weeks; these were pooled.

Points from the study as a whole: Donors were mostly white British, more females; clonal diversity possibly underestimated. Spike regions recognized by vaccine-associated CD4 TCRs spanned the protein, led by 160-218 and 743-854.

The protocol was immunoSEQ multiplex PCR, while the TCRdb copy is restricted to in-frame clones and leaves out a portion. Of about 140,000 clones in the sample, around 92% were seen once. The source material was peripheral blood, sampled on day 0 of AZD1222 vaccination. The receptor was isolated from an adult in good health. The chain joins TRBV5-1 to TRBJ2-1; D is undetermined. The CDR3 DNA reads TGCGCCAGCAGCCCCGACTCCTACAATGAGCAGTTCTTC. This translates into CASSPDSYNEQFF.